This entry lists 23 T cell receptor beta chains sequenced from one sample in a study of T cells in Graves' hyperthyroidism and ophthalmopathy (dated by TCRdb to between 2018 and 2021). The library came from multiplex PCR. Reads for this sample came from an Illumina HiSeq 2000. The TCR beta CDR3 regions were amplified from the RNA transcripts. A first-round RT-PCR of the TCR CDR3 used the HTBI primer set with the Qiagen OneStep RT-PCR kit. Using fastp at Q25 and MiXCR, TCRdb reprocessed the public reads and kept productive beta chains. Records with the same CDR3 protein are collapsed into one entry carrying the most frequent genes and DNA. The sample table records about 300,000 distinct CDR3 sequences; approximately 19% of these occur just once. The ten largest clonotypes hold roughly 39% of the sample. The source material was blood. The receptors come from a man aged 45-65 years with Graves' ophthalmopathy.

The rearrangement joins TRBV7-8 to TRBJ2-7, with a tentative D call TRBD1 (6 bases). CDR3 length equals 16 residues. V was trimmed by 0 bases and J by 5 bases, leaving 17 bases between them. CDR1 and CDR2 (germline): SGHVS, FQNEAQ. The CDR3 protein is CASSLAAGAGHHEQYF. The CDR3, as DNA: TGTGCCAGCAGCTTAGCGGCAGGGGCCGGACACCACGAGCAGTACTTC.

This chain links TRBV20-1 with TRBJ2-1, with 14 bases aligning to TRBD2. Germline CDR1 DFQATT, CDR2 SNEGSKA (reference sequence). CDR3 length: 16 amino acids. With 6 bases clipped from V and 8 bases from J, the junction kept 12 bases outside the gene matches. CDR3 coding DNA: TGCAGTGCCCAAGACCCGGGACTAGCGGGAGTAGATGAGCAGTTCTTC. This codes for CSAQDPGLAGVDEQFF.

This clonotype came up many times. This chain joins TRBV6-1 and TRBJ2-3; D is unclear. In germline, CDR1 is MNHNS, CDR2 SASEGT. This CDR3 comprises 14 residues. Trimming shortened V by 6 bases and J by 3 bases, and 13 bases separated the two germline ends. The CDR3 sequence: CASSWTLMTDTQYF. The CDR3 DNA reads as TGTGCCAGCAGCTGGACCCTAATGACAGATACGCAGTATTTT.

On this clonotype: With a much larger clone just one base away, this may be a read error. The CDR3 region is CAGSSGPPDTQYF. CDR3 nucleotides: TGTGCCGGCAGTAGCGGGCCCCCCGATACGCAGTATTTT. The V gene is TRBV2, the J gene TRBJ2-3; 7 bases line up with TRBD2. Germline assignment: CDR1 SNHLY and CDR2 FYNNEI. This CDR3 spans 13 amino acids.

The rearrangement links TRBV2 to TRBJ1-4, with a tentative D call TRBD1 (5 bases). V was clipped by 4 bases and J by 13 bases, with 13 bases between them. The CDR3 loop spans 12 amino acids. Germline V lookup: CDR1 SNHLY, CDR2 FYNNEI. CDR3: CASSVSSRALFF. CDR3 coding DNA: TGTGCCAGCAGTGTATCCTCCAGGGCACTGTTTTTT.

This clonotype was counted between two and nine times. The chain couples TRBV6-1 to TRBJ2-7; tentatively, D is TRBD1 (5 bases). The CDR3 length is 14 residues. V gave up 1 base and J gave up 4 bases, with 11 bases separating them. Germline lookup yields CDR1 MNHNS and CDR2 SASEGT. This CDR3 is CASSEDRITYEQYF. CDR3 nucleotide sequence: TGTGCCAGCAGTGAAGACAGGATAACATACGAGCAGTACTTC.

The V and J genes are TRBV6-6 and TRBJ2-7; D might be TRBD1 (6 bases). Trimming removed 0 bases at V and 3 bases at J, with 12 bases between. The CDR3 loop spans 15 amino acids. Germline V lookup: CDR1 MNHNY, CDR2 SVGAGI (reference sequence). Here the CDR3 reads CASSYSKGHYYEQYF. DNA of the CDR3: TGTGCCAGCAGTTACTCGAAGGGACACTACTACGAGCAGTACTTC.

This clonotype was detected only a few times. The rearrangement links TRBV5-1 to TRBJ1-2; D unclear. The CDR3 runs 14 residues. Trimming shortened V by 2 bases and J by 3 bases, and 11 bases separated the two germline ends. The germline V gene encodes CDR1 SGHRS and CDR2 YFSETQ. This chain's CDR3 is CASSFAGSDYGYTF. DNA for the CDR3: TGCGCCAGCAGCTTTGCGGGGAGCGACTATGGCTACACCTTC.

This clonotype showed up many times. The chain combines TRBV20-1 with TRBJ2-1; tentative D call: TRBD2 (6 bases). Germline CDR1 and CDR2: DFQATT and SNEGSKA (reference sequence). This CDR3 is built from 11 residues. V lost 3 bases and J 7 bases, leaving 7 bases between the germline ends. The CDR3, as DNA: TGCAGTGCTAGGGGAGGTAATGAGCAGTTCTTC. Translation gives CSARGGNEQFF.

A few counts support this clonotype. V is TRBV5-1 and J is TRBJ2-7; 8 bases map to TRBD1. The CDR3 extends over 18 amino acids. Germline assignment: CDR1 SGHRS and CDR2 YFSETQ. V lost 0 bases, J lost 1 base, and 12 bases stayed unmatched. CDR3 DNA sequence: TGCGCCAGCAGCTTGGTCCAGGGGGCTTCCCCTTTTTCCTACGAGCAGTACTTC. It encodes CASSLVQGASPFSYEQYF. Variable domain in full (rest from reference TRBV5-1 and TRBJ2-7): KAGVTQTPRYLIKTRGQQVTLSCSPISGHRSVSWYQQTPGQGLQFLFEYFSETQRNKGNFPGRFSGRQFSNSRSEMNVSTLELGDSALYLCASSLVQGASPFSYEQYFGPGTRLTVT.

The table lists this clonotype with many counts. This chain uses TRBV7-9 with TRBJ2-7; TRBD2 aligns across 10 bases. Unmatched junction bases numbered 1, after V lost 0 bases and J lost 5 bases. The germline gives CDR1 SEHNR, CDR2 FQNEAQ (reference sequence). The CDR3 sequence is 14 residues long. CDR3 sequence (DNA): TGTGCCAGCAGCTTAGCTAGCGGGAGGAACGAGCAGTACTTC. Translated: CASSLASGRNEQYF. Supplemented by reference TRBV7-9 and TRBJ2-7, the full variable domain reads DTGVSQNPRHKITKRGQNVTFRCDPISEHNRLYWYRQTLGQGPEFLTYFQNEAQLEKSRLLSDRFSAERPKGSFSTLEIQRTEQGDSAMYLCASSLASGRNEQYFGPGTRLTVT.

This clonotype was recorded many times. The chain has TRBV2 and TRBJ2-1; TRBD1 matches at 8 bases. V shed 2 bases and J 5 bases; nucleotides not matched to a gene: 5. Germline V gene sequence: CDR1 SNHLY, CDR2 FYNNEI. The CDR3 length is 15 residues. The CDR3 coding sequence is TGTGCCAGCAGTGAAAGTGCGGACAGGGACAATGAGCAGTTCTTC. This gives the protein CASSESADRDNEQFF.

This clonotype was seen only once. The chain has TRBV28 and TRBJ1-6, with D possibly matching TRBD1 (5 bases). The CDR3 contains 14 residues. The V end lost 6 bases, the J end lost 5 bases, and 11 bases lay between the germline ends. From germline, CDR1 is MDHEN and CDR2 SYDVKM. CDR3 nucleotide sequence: TGTGCCAGCAGCCCAGGGTCAGATAATTCACCCCTCCACTTT. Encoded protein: CASSPGSDNSPLHF.

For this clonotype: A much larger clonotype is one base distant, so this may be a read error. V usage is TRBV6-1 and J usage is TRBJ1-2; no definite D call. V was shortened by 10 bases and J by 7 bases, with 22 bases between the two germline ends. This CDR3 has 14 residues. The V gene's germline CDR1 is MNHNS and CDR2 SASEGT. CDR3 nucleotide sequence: TGTGCCACCACCCCAGCCCAGGATGGCTCTGGCTACACCTTC. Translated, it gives CATTPAQDGSGYTF.

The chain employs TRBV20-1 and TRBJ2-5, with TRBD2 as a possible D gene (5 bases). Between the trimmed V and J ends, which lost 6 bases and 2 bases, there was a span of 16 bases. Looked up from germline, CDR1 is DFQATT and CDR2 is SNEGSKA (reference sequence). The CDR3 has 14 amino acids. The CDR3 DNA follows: TGCAGTGCCCCCAAAGCCGGGATACAAGAGACCCAGTACTTC. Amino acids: CSAPKAGIQETQYF.

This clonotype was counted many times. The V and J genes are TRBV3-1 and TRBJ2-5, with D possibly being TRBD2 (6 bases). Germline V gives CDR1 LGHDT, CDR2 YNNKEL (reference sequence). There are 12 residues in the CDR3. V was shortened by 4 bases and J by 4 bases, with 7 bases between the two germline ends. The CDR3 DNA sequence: TGTGCCAGCAGCCGGCGGGGAGAGACCCAGTACTTC. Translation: CASSRRGETQYF.

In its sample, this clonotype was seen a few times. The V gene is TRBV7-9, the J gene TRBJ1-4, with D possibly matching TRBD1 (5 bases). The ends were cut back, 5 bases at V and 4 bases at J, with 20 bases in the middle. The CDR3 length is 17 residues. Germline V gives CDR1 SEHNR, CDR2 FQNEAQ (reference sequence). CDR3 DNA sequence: TGTGCCAGCAGCCCTATAGGGGCAGGAGGGCTTAATGAAAAACTGTTTTTT. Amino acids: CASSPIGAGGLNEKLFF.

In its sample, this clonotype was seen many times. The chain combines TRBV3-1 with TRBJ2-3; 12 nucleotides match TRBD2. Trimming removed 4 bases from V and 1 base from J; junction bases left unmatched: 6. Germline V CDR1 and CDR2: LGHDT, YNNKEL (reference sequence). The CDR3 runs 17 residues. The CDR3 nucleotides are TGTGCCAGCAGCCGGGCTAGCGGGAGGGCAGGCACAGATACGCAGTATTTT. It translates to CASSRASGRAGTDTQYF.

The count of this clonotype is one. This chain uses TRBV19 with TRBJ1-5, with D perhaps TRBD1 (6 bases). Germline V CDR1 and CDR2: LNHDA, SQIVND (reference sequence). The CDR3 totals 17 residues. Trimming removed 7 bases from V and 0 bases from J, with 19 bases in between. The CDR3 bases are TGTGCCAGTACTTTAGGGGCAGGGGAAAATAGCAATCAGCCCCAGCATTTT. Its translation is CASTLGAGENSNQPQHF.

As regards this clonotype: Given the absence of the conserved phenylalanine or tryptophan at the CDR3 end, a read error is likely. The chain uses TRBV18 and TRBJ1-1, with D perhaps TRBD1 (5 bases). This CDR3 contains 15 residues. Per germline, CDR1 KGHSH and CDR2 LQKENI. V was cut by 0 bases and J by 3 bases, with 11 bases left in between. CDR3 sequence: CASSPPRGRDTEAFS. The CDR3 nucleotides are TGTGCCAGCTCACCACCAAGGGGCCGGGACACTGAAGCTTTCTCT.

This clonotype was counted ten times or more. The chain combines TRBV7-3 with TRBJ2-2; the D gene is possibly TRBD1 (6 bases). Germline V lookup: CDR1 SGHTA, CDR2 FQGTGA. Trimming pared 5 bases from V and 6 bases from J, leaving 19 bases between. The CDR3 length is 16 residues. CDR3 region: CASSHPAWGRAGELFF. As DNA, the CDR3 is TGTGCCAGCAGCCACCCGGCTTGGGGGCGGGCCGGGGAGCTGTTTTTT.

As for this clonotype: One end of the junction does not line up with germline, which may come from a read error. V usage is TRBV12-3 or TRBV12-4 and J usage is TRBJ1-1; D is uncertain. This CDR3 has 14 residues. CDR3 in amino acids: CASTSRAGQTGAFF. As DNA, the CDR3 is TGTGCCAGCACCTCTCGGGCCGGGCAGACTGGAGCTTTCTTT.

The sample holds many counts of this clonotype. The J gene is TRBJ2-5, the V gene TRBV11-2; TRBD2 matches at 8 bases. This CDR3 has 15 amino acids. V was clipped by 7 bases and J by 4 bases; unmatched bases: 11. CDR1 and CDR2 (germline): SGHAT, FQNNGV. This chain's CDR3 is CASTVLPGGGETQYF. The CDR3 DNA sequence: TGTGCCAGCACCGTTCTCCCGGGGGGGGGAGAGACCCAGTACTTC.